This TCR beta chain derives from a study of cytomegalovirus exposure and HLA in healthy donors. On the study more broadly: An earlier analysis found around 100 million unique TCR beta sequences from around 180 million T cells. Notes on the study in general: Among TCR sequences, most were rare, though some public TCRs appeared in many donors.

Vbeta (60) and Jbeta (13) primers were used in the PCR. The assay was immunoSEQ multiplex PCR, and TCRdb's table has in-frame clones only and misses some. The data contain roughly 240,000 clones, around 76% of them seen just once; the ten biggest clones take up 5.4%. As concerns this clone: Its antigen is unidentified.

The TCR sequence derives from a woman aged 40 to 50 in good health and CMV-seropositive. The sample comprised PBMCs.

The CDR3 loop reads CASRLEQGGGNTIYF. In DNA, the CDR3 is TGTGCCAGCAGACTTGAACAGGGTGGTGGAAACACCATATATTTT. The J gene is TRBJ1-3, the V gene TRBV25-1, with D maybe TRBD1 (6 bases). This CDR3 region has 15 residues. Trimming pared 6 bases from V and 3 bases from J, leaving 15 bases between. Germline lookup yields CDR1 MGHDK and CDR2 SYGVNS. The full variable domain, completed using reference TRBV25-1 and TRBJ1-3, is EADIYQTPRYLVIGTGKKITLECSQTMGHDKMYWYQQDPGMELHLIHYSYGVNSTEKGDLSSESTVSRIRTEHFPLTLESARPSHTSQYLCASRLEQGGGNTIYFGEGSWLTVV.